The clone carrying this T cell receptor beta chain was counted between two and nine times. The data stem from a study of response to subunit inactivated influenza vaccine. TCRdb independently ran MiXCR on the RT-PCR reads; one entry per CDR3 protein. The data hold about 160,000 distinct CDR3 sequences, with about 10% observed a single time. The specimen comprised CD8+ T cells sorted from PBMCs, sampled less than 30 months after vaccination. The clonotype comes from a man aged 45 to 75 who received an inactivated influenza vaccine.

Here the CDR3 DNA reads TGTGCCAGCAGTGAAGGTAGAGCCTACGAGCAGTACTTC. This translates into CASSEGRAYEQYF. This rearrangement joins TRBV6-1 to TRBJ2-7; D gene uncertain. From germline, CDR1 is MNHNS and CDR2 SASEGT. The length of the CDR3 is 13 residues. Trimming stripped 1 base from V and 2 bases from J, with 6 bases between.